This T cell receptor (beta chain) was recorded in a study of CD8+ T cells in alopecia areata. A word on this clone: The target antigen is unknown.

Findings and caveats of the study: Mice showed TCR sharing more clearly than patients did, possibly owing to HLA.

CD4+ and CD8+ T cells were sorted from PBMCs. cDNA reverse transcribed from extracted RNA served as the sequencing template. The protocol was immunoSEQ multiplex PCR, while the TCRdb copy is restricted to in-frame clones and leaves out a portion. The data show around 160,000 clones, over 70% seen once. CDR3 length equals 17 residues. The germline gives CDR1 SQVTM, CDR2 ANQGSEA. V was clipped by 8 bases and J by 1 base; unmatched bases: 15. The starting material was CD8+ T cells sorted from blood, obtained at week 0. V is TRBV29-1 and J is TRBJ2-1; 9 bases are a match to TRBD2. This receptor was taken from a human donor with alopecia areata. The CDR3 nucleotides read TGCAGCTCAGAAGGTTTAGCGGGGGCGCGTTCCTACAATGAGCAGTTCTTC. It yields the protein CSSEGLAGARSYNEQFF.